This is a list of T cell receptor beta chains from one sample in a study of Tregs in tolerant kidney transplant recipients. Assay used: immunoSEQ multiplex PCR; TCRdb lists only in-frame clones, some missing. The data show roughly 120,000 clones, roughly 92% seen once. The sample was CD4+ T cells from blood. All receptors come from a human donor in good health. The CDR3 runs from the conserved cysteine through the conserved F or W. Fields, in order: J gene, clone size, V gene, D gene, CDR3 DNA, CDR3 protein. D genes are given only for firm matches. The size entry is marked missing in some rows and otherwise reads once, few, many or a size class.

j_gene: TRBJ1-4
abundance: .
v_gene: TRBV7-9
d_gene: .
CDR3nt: TGTGCCAGCAGCTTAGCGGGTGACGAAAAACTGTTTTTT
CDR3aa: CASSLAGDEKLFF

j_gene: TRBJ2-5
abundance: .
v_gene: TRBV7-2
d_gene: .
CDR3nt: TGTGCCAGCAGCTTTTGGGGGCCTGAGACCCAGTACTTC
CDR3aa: CASSFWGPETQYF

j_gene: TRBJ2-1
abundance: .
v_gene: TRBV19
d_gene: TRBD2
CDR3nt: TGTGCCAGTAGTACGTTGGGGGAGGGCCAAAATGAGCAGTTCTTC
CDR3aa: CASSTLGEGQNEQFF

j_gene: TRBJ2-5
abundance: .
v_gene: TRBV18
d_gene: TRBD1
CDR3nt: TGTGCCAGCTCACTGGGACAGAGAGAGACCCAGTACTTC
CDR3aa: CASSLGQRETQYF

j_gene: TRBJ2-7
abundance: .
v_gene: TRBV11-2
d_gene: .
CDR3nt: TGTGCCAGCAGCACGCGAATAGGAGGGGGGGCCTACGAGCAGTACTTC
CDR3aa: CASSTRIGGGAYEQYF

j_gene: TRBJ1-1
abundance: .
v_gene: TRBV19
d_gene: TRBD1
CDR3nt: TGTGCCAGTAGTTGGACGGCAGGGGGCACTGAAGCTTTCTTT
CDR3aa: CASSWTAGGTEAFF

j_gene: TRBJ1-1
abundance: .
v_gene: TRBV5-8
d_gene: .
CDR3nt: TGTGCCAGCAGCTTTATGTTCCTCGGGGGCAACACTGAAGCTTTCTTT
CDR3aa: CASSFMFLGGNTEAFF

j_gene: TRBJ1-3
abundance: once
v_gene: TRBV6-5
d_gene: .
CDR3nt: TGTGCCACCCAGGGGAGGGCCACCTCTGGAAACACCATATATTTT
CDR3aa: CATQGRATSGNTIYF

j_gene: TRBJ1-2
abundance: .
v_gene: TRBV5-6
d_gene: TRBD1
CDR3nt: TGTGCCAGCAGATCCACCGGACAGGGTTGGGGCTACACCTTC
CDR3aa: CASRSTGQGWGYTF

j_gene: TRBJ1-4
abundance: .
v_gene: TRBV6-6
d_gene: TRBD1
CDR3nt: TGTGCCAGCAGTTACCCCCGTGGAGGGGGCCGAGAAAAACTGTTTTTT
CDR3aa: CASSYPRGGGREKLFF

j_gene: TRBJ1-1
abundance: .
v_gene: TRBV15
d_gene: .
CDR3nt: TGTGCCACCAGCAGAGATTTACAGAACACTGAAGCTTTCTTT
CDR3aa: CATSRDLQNTEAFF

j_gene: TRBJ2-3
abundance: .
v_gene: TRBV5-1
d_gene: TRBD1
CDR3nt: TGCGCCAGCAGCTTGGATACAGGGGCAGATACGCAGTATTTT
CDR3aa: CASSLDTGADTQYF

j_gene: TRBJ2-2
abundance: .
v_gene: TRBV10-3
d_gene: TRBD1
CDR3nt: TGTGCCACTAAGGGGACAGGGGGGACCGGGGAGCTGTTTTTT
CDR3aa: CATKGTGGTGELFF

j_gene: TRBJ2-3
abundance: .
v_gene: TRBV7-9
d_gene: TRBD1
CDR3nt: TGTGCCAGCAGCTTAACAGGGGGCACAGATACGCAGTATTTT
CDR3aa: CASSLTGGTDTQYF

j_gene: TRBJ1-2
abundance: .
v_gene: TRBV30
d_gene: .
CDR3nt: TGTGCCTGGAGTGACGGGCTCGGCGATGGCTACACCTTC
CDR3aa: CAWSDGLGDGYTF

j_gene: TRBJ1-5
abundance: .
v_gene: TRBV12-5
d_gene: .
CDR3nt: TGTGCTAGTGGTTTGGGAGATGGGCGGGACCAACATTTT
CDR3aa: CASGLGDGRDQHF

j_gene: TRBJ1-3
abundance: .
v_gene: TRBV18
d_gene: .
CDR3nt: TGTGCCAGCTCACTTACGGACAGCGGCTCTGGAAACACCATATATTTT
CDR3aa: CASSLTDSGSGNTIYF

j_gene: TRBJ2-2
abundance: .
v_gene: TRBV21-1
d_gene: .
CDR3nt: TGTGCCAGCAGCAACTTCCGGACTAGCGGGAGAGTTGCGTCCACCGGGGAGCTGTTTTTT
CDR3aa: CASSNFRTSGRVASTGELFF

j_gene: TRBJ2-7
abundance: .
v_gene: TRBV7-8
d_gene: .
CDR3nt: TGTGCCAGCAGCCGGGACACCTACGAGCAGTACTTC
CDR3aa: CASSRDTYEQYF

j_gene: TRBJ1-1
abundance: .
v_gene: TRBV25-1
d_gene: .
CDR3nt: TGTGCCAGCAGCCGGATGAGTCGGACAGAGAACACTGAAGCTTTCTTT
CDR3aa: CASSRMSRTENTEAFF

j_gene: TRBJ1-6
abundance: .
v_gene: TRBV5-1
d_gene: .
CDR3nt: TGCGCCAGCAGCTTGGGAGGGCCGGGGGGTTATAATTCACCCCTCCACTTT
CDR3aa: CASSLGGPGGYNSPLHF

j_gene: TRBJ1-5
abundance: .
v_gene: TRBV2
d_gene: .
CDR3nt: TGTGCCAGCAGGGCTCAGGGGATGAGCAATCAGCCCCAGCATTTT
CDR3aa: CASRAQGMSNQPQHF

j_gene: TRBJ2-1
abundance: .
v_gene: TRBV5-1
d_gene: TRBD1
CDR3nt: TGCGCCAGCAGCTTGACAGGGGGCTCCTACAATGAGCAGTTCTTC
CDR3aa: CASSLTGGSYNEQFF

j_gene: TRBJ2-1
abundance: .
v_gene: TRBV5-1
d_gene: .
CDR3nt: TGCGCCAGCAGCTTGGCCATAGGGGGATTGGCCTACAATGAGCAGTTCTTC
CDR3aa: CASSLAIGGLAYNEQFF

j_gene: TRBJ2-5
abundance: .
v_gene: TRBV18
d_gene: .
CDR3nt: TGTGCCAGCTCACGGGAGGTCCAAGAGACCCAGTACTTC
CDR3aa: CASSREVQETQYF

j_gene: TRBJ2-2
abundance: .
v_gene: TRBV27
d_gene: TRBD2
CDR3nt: TGTGCCAGCAGTCCTTATGCCTCCGGGGGCGGGAGGATCACCGGGGAGCTGTTTTTT
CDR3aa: CASSPYASGGGRITGELFF

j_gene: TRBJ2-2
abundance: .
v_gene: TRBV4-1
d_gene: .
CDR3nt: TGCGCCAGCAGCCAAGAAAGTCCCGGGGGGAACACCGGGGAGCTGTTTTTT
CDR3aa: CASSQESPGGNTGELFF

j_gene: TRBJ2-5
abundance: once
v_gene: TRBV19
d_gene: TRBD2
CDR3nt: TGTGCCAGTAGTATAACGAGCGGGAGGGCCTTAGAGACCCAGTACTTC
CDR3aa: CASSITSGRALETQYF

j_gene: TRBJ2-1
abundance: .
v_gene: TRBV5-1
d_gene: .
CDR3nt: TGCGCCAGCAGCTTGGTGGCTAGCGTGAATGAGCAGTTCTTC
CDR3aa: CASSLVASVNEQFF

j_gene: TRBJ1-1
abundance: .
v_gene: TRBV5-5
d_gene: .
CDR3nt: TGTGCCAGCAGCTTGGTTGTAGCACAGAACACTGAAGCTTTCTTT
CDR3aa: CASSLVVAQNTEAFF

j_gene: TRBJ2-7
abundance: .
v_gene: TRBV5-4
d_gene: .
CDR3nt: TGTGCCAGCAGCTCCGGGACAAGGAGCTCCTACGAGCAGTACTTC
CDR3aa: CASSSGTRSSYEQYF